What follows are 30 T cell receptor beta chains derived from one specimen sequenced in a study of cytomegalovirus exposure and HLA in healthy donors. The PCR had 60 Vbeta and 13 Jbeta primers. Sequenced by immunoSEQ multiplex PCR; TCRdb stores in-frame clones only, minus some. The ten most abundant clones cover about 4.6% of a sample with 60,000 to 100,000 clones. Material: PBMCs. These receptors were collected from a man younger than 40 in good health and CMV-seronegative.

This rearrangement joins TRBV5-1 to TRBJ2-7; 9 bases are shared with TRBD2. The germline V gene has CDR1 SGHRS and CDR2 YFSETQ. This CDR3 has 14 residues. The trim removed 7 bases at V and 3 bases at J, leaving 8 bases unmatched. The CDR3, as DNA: TGCGCCAGCCGTTTTAGCGGGGGACGCTACGAGCAGTACTTC. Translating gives CASRFSGGRYEQYF.

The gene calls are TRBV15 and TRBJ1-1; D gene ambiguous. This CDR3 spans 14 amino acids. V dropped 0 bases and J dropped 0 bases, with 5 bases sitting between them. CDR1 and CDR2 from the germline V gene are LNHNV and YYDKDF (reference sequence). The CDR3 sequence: CATSRDPMNTEAFF. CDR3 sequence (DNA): TGTGCCACCAGCAGAGATCCTATGAACACTGAAGCTTTCTTT. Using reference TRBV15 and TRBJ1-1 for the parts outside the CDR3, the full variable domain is DAMVIQNPRYQVTQFGKPVTLSCSQTLNHNVMYWYQQKSSQAPKLLFHYYDKDFNNEADTPDNFQSRRPNTSFCFLDIRSPGLGDTAMYLCATSRDPMNTEAFFGQGTRLTVV.

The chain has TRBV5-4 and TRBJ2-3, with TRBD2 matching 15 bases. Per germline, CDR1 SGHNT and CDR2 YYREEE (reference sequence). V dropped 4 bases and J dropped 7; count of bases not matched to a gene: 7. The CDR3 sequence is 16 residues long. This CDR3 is CASSIGLAGGPNTQYF. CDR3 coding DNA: TGTGCCAGCAGCATCGGACTAGCGGGGGGGCCAAATACGCAGTATTTT.

CDR3 sequence reads: CASSAGTSGVNYEQYF. CDR3 in DNA: TGTGCCAGCAGTGCCGGGACTAGCGGGGTTAACTACGAGCAGTACTTC. V is TRBV6-1 and J is TRBJ2-7, with 13 bases fitting TRBD2. The junction had 6 bases not matched to a gene; V was cut back by 4 bases and J by 3 bases. The CDR3 runs to 16 residues. Looked up from germline, CDR1 is MNHNS and CDR2 is SASEGT.

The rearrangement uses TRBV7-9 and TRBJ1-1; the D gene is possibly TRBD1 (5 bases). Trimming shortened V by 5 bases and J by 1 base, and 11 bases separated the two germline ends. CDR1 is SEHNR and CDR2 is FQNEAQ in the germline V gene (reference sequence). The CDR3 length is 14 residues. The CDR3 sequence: CASSLDTQNTEAFF. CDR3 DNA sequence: TGTGCCAGCAGCCTGGACACCCAGAACACTGAAGCTTTCTTT.

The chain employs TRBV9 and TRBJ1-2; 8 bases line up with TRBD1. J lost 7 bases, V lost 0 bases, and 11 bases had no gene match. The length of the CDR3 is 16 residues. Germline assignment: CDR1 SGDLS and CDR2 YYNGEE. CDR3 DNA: TGTGCCAGCAGCGTAGCTACTTGGCAGGGGGCAGGTGGCTACACCTTC. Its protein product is CASSVATWQGAGGYTF.

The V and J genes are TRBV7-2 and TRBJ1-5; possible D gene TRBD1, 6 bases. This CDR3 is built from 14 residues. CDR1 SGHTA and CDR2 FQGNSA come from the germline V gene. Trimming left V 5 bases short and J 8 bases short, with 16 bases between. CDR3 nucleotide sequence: TGTGCCAGCAGCCCGATCAGGGGCTGGGAGCCCCAGCATTTT. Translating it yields CASSPIRGWEPQHF.

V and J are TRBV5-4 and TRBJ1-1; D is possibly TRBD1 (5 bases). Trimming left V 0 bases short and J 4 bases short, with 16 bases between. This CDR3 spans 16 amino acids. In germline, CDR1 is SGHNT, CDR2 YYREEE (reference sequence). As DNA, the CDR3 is TGTGCCAGCAGCTTGGTTGGCAGGGTCTCGGTCACTGAAGCTTTCTTT. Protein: CASSLVGRVSVTEAFF.

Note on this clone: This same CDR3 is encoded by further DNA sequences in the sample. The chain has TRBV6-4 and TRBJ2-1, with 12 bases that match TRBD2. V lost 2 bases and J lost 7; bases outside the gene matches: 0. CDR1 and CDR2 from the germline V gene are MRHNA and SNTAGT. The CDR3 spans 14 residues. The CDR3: CASSDGTSGNEQFF. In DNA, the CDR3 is TGTGCCAGCAGTGACGGGACTAGCGGGAATGAGCAGTTCTTC.

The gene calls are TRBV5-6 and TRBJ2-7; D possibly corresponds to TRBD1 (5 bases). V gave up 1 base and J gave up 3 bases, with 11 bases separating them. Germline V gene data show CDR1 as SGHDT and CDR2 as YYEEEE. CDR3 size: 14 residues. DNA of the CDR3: TGTGCCAGCAGCTTGAGGCAGGGAAGCTACGAGCAGTACTTC. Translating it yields CASSLRQGSYEQYF.

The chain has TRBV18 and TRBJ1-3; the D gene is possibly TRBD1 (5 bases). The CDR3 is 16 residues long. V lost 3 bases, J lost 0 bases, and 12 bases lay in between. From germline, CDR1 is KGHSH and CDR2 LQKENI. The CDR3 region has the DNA TGTGCCAGCTCACCGGAACAGGCGAGCTCTGGAAACACCATATATTTT. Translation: CASSPEQASSGNTIYF.

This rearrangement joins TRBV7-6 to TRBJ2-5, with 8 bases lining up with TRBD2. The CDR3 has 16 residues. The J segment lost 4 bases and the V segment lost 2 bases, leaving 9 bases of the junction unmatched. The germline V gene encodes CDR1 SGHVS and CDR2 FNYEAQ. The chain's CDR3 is CASSLMISGIGETQYF. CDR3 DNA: TGTGCCAGCAGCTTAATGATTAGCGGGATAGGAGAGACCCAGTACTTC.

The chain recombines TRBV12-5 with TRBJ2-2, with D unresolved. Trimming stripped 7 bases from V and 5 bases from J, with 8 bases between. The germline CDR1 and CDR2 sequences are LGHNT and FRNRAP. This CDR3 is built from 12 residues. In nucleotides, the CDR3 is TGTGCTAGTGCCCTGAGGACCGGGGAGCTGTTTTTT. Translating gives CASALRTGELFF.

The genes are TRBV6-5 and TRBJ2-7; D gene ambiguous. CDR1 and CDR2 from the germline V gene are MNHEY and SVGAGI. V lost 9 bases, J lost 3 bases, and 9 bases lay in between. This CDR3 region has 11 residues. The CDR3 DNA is TGTGCCAGTAGAGATTACTACGAGCAGTACTTC. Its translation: CASRDYYEQYF.

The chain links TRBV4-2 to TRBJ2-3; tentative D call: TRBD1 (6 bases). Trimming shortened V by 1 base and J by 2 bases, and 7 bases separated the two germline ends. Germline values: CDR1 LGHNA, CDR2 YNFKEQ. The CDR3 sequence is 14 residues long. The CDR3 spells CASSQGGLTDTQYF. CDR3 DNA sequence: TGTGCCAGCAGCCAAGGGGGGCTCACAGATACGCAGTATTTT.

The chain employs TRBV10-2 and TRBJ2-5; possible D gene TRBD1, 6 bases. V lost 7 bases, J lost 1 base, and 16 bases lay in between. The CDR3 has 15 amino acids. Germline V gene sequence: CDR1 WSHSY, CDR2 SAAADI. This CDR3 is CASNARGYSQETQYF. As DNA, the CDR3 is TGCGCCAGCAACGCCAGGGGCTACTCCCAAGAGACCCAGTACTTC.

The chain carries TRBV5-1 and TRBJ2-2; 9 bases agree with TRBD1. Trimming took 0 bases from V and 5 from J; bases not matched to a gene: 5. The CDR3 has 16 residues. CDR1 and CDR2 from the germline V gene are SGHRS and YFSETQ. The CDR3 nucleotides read TGCGCCAGCAGCTTGGCCGGGACAGGGATAACCGGGGAGCTGTTTTTT. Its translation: CASSLAGTGITGELFF. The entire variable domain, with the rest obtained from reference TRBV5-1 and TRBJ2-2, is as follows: KAGVTQTPRYLIKTRGQQVTLSCSPISGHRSVSWYQQTPGQGLQFLFEYFSETQRNKGNFPGRFSGRQFSNSRSEMNVSTLELGDSALYLCASSLAGTGITGELFFGEGSRLTVL.

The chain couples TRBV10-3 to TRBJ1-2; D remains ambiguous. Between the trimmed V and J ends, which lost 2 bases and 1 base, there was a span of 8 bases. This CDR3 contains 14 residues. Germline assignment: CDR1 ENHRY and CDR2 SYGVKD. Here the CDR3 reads CAISENTRNYGYTF. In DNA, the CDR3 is TGTGCCATCAGTGAGAACACCCGTAACTATGGCTACACCTTC.

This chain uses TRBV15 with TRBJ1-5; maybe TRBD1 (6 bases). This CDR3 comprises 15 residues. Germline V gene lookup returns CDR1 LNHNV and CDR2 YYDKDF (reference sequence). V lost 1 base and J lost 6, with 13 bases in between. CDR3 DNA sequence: TGTGCCACCAGCAGAGTTGCCAGGGGCGGTCAGCCCCAGCATTTT. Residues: CATSRVARGGQPQHF.

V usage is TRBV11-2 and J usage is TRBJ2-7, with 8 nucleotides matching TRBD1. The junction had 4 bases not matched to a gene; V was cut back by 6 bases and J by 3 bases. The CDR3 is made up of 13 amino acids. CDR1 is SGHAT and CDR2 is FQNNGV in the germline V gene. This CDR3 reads CASRRTGLYEQYF. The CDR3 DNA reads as TGTGCCAGCAGACGGACAGGGCTCTACGAGCAGTACTTC.

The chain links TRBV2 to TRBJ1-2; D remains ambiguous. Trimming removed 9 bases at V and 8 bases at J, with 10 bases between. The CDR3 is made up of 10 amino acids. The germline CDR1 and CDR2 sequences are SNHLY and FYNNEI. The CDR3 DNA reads TGTGCCAGGACACTTGGGGGCTACACCTTC. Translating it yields CARTLGGYTF.

CDR3 DNA: TGTGCCAGCAGCACTCGACAGGGCACAGATACGCAGTATTTT. This codes for CASSTRQGTDTQYF. The chain joins TRBV7-9 to TRBJ2-3; maybe TRBD1 (6 bases). The CDR3 is 14 residues long. With 5 bases removed from V and 1 base from J, the gap between germline ends came to 10 bases. Germline CDR1 is SEHNR and CDR2 is FQNEAQ (reference sequence).

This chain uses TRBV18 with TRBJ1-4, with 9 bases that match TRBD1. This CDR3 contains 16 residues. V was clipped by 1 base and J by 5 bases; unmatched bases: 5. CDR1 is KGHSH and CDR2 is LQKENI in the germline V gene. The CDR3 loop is CASSPLTGGRNEKLFF. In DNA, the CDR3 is TGTGCCAGCTCACCACTAACAGGGGGCAGAAATGAAAAACTGTTTTTT.

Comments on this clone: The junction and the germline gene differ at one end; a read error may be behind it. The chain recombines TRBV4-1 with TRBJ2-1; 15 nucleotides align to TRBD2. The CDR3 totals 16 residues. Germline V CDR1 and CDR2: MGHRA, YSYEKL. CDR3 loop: CASSQDGLAGGNEQFF. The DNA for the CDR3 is TGTGCCAGCAGCCAAGATGGACTAGCGGGGGGGAATGAGCAGTTCTTC.

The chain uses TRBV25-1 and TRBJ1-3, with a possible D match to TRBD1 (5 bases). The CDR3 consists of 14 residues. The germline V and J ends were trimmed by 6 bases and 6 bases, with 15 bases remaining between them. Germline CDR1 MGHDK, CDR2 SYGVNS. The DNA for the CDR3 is TGTGCCAGCAGGTCGCCCAGGGTGGAAAACACCATATATTTT. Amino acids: CASRSPRVENTIYF.

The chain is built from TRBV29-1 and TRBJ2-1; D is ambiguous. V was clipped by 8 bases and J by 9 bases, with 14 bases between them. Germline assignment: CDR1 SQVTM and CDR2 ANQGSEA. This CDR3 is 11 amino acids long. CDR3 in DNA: TGCAGCCACCCCTTAATGGCTGAGCAGTTCTTC. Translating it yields CSHPLMAEQFF.

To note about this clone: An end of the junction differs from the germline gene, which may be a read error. CDR3 in DNA: TGTCCCAGTACTATCTCACAGTTAAACACTGAAGCTTTCTTT. Protein product: CPSTISQLNTEAFF. The J gene is TRBJ1-1, the V gene TRBV19; no clear D. Germline CDR1 and CDR2: LNHDA and SQIVND (reference sequence). The CDR3 runs to 14 residues.

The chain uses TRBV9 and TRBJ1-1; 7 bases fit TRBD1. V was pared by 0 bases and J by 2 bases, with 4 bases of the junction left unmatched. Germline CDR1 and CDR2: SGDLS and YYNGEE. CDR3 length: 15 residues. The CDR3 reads CASSVVRTGNTEAFF. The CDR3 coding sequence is TGTGCCAGCAGCGTAGTCCGGACAGGCAACACTGAAGCTTTCTTT.

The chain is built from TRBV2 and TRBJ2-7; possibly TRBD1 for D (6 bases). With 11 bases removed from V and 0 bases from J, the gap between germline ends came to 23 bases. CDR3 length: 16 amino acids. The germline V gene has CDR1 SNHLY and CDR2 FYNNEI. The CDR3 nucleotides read TGTGCCCCCGGGGCTAGGCCGGGACACCACTCCTACGAGCAGTACTTC. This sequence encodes CAPGARPGHHSYEQYF.

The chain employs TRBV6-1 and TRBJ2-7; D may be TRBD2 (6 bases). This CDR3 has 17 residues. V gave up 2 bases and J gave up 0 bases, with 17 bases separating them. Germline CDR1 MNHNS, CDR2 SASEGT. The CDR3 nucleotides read TGTGCCAGCAGTGAATGGGGTTGGGGGGATAGCTCCTACGAGCAGTACTTC. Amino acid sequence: CASSEWGWGDSSYEQYF.